The source of this T cell receptor beta chain is a study of blood T cell repertoires in COVID-19. As for this clone: The sample holds other DNA sequences that translate to the same CDR3.

The CDR3 loop spans 15 amino acids. CDR1 is KGHSH, CDR2 LQKENI, per germline. The V gene lost 3 bases and the J gene lost 0 bases, with 8 bases spanning the gap. Original handling: Reference gene primer amplification in the assay estimated nucleated cell counts. TCRdb's copy holds only in-frame clones and misses some; the assay was immunoSEQ multiplex PCR. Clonal size and the V and J genes are those of that table, whereas D and trimming came from the DNA. The table has around 310,000 clones, around 91% seen once. This sequence was found in a woman aged 35 to 49 with COVID-19, enrolled during active disease. The V call is TRBV18, the J call TRBJ1-4; tentatively, D is TRBD1 (6 bases). The sample taken for sequencing was peripheral blood. The CDR3 sequence: CASSPTGPTNEKLFF. CDR3 nucleotide sequence: TGTGCCAGCTCACCGACAGGCCCAACTAATGAAAAACTGTTTTTT.